This T cell receptor (beta chain) was identified during a study of CD4+ T cells in melanoma. This table comes from immunoSEQ multiplex PCR, and its TCRdb copy is limited to in-frame clones, with some not included. The sample holds 50,000 to 60,000 clones; roughly 69% are singletons and the top ten take roughly 4.4%. Findings of the study overall: CD8+ T cell, macrophage and B cell function reportedly correlated with neoantigen-specific CD4+ T cells. Neoantigen-specific CD4+ T cells in melanoma reportedly had diverse differentiation states.

On this clone: Its cognate antigen is unknown.

The CDR3 extends over 13 amino acids. Germline CDR1 is SGHDT and CDR2 is YYEEEE. Trimming pared 4 bases from V and 7 bases from J, leaving 11 bases between. Material: tumor tissue. V and J are TRBV5-6 and TRBJ2-2; D may correspond to TRBD1 or TRBD2 (6 bases each). The TCR comes from a human donor with melanoma. The CDR3 spells CASSPGGGGELFF. The CDR3 DNA sequence: TGTGCCAGCAGCCCCGGGGGCGGCGGGGAGCTGTTTTTT.